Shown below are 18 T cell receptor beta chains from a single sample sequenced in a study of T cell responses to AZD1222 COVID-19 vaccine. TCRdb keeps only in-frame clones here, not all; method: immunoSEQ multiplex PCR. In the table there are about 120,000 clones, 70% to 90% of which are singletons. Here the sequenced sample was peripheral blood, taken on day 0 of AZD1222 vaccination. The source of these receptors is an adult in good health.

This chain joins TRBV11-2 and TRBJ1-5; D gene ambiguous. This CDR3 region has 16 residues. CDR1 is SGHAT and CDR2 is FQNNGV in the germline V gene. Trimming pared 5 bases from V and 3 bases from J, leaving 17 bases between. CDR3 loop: CASSTSHGGPNQPQHF. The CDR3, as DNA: TGTGCCAGCAGCACTAGCCATGGTGGGCCCAATCAGCCCCAGCATTTT.

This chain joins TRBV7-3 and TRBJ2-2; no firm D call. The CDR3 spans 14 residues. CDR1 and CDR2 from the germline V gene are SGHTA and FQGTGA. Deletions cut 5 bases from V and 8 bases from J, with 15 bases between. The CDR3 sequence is CASSPSWDSGELFF. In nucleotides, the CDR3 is TGTGCCAGCAGCCCTTCTTGGGATTCTGGGGAGCTGTTTTTT.

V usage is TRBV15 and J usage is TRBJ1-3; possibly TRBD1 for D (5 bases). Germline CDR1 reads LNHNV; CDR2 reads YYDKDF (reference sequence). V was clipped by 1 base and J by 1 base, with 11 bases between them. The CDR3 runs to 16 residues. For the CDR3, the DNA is TGTGCCACCAGCAGAGCGTGGGGCAAGTCTGGAAACACCATATATTTT. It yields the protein CATSRAWGKSGNTIYF.

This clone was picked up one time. Here the CDR3 DNA reads TGTGCCAGCAGCCAAGATCTACTGGTTGGGACAGATACGCAGTATTTT. It specifies CASSQDLLVGTDTQYF. The chain has TRBV3-1 (or the pseudogene TRBV3-2) and TRBJ2-3, with no clear D. The CDR3 is 16 amino acids. Germline lookup yields CDR1 LGHDT and CDR2 YNNKEL (reference sequence). V shed 0 bases and J shed 3 bases, with 13 bases lying between them.

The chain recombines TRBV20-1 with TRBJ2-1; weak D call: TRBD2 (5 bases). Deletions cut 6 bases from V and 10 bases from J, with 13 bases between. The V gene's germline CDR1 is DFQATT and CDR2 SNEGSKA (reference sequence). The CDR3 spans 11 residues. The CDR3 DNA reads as TGCAGTGCCACTAGTTCCGGGGAGCAGTTCTTC. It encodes CSATSSGEQFF.

The CDR3 sequence is CASSPFGLTGPYEQYF. The CDR3, as DNA: TGCGCCAGCAGCCCGTTCGGATTGACAGGGCCCTACGAGCAGTACTTC. The chain employs TRBV5-1 and TRBJ2-7; TRBD1 matches 7 bases. Trimming at V came to 4 bases and at J to 2 bases, leaving 12 bases not matched to a gene. Germline CDR1 SGHRS, CDR2 YFSETQ. CDR3 size: 16 residues.

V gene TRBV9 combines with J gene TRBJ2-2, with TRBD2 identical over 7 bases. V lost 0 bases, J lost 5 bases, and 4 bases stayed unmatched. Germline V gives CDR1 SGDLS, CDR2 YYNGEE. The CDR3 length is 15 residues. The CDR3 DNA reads TGTGCCAGCAGCGTAGACGGGAGGCGGACCGGGGAGCTGTTTTTT. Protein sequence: CASSVDGRRTGELFF.

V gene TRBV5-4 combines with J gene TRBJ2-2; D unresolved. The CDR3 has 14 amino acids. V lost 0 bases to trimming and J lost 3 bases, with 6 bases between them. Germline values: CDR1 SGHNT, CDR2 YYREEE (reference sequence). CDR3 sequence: CASSLGQDTGELFF. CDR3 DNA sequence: TGTGCCAGCAGCTTGGGCCAGGACACCGGGGAGCTGTTTTTT.

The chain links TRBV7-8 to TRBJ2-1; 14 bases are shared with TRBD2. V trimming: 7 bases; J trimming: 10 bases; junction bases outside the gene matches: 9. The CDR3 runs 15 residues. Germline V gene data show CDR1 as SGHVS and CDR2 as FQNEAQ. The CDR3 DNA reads TGTGCCAGCATCCGAGGGACTAGCGGGAGCGAAGAGCAGTTCTTC. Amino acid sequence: CASIRGTSGSEEQFF.

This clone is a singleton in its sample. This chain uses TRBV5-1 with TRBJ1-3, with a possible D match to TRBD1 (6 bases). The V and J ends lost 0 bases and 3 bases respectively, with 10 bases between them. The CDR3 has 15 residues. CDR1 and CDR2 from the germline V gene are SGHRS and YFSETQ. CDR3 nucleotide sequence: TGCGCCAGCAGCTTGGGGCCAGGGGTTGGAAACACCATATATTTT. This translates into CASSLGPGVGNTIYF.

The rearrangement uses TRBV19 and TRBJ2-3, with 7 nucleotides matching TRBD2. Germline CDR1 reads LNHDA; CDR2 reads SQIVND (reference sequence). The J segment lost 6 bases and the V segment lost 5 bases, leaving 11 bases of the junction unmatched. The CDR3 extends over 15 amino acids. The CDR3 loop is CASSSREGQRDTQYF. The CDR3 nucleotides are TGTGCCAGTAGTTCCAGGGAGGGGCAAAGGGATACGCAGTATTTT. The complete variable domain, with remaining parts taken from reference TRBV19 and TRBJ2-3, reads DGGITQSPKYLFRKEGQNVTLSCEQNLNHDAMYWYRQDPGQGLRLIYYSQIVNDFQKGDIAEGYSVSREKKESFPLTVTSAQKNPTAFYLCASSSREGQRDTQYFGPGTRLTVL.

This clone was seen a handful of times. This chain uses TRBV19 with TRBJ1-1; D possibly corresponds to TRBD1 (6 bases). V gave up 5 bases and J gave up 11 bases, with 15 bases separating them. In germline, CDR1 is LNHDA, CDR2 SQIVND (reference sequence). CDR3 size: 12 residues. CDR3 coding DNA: TGTGCCAGTAGTGCCTTACAGGGATCGGCTTTCTTT. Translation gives CASSALQGSAFF.

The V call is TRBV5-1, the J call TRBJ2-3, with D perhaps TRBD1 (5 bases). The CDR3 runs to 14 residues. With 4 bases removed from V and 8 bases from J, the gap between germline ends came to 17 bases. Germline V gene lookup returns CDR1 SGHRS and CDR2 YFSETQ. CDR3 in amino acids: CASSGGATDGTQYF. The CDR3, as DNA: TGCGCCAGCAGCGGTGGGGCCACAGATGGTACGCAGTATTTT.

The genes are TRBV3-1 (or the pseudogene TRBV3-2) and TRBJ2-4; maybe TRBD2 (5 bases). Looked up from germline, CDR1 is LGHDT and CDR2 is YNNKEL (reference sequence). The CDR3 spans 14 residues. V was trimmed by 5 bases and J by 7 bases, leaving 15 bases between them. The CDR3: CASSSDRRRNIQYF. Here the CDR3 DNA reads TGTGCCAGCAGCTCTGATAGGAGGAGGAACATTCAGTACTTC.

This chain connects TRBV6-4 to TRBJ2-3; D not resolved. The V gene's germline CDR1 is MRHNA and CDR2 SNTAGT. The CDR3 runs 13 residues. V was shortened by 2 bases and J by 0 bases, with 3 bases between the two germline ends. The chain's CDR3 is CASSDGSTDTQYF. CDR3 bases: TGTGCCAGCAGTGACGGGAGCACAGATACGCAGTATTTT.

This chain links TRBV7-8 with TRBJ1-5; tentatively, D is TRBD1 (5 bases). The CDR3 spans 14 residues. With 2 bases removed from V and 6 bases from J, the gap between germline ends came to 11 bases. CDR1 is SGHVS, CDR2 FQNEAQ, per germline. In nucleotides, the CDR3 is TGTGCCAGCAGCTTAAACCAGGGAAGTCAGCCCCAGCATTTT. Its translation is CASSLNQGSQPQHF.

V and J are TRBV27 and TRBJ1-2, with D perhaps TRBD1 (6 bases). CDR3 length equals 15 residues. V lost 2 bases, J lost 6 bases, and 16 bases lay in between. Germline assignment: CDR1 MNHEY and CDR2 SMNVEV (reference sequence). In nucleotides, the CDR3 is TGTGCCAGCAGTTTAGAAGGTGCCAGGGGTGATGGCTACACCTTC. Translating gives CASSLEGARGDGYTF.

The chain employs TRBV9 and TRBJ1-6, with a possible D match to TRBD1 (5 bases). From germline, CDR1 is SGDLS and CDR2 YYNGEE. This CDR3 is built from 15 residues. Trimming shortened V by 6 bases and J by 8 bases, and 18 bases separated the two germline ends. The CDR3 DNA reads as TGTGCCAGCACCCCTACCGGGACGGGGTATTCACCCCTCCACTTT. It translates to CASTPTGTGYSPLHF.